The present entry profiles one T cell receptor (beta chain) with its context. This clone was observed once. No cognate antigen has been identified for it. No much larger clone is present one base from it, and per-base qualities are unavailable. Via the germline V gene, CDR1 is SGHTA and CDR2 FQGNSA. The CDR3, cysteine through phenylalanine, is 16 amino acids long. CDR3 DNA only is kept here, 48 bases in frame from base 1. V is cut back by 6 bases and J by 3 bases, with 8 bases in the junction unmatched. The collaborating institutions used their own protocols to collect whole blood in K2EDTA tubes. For TCRbeta analysis, collaborators shipped samples in one of three forms: frozen whole blood, isolated PBMCs, or DNA extracted from either of those sample types. TCRbeta CDR3 regions were amplified from genomic DNA using the immunoSEQ Assay, a bias-controlled multiplex PCR. Under the source paper's analysis protocol: The number of nucleated cells in each sample was estimated by amplification of reference gene primers within the assay. Sequence reads were collapsed and filtered to measure the absolute abundance of every unique TCRbeta CDR3 rearrangement. For each sample, productive Simpson clonality was calculated by taking the square root of Simpson's diversity index across productive rearrangements. As stored in TCRdb, this immuneACCESS dataset retains in-frame rearrangements with V and J assigned. A fraction of the clones does not appear; measured against another copy, unresolved V genes explain less than half of the discrepancy, and the remainder lacks a known reason. The V and J calls and clone size were taken over from that table, and D and trimming were inferred from the DNA. The sample table contains roughly 190,000 clones; only one count was recorded for 88% of them. Of the sample, around 6% is held by the ten largest clones.

The record originates from a study of blood T cell repertoires in COVID-19 (TCRdb year 2020). With respect to the entire study: Samples from collaborators originated in the United States, Italy and Spain and spanned both the acute and convalescent phases of COVID-19. The prospective study material was composed of cDNA or gDNA derived from T cells, B-cell-depleted T cells, or PBMCs. The dataset comprised deeply sampled blood TCRbeta repertoires from subjects exposed to, actively infected with, or recovered from COVID-19. The repertoires were released in a freely available public database intended as a resource for research on the immune response to SARS-CoV-2. The samples were drawn from the first 160 participants of the ongoing ImmuneRACE study and from 950 to 1,500 subjects provided by 6 global collaborators. The sample metadata nearly always contained a de-identified subject ID, COVID-19 status, age in years and sex. HLA class I and class II types, where available, came from metadata supplied by the sample provider rather than from assay-based typing.

The full study reports these points: Clinical and demographic metadata were provided uncurated, with the amount varying by source and participant.

The sequence derives from a man aged 35 to 55 with active or convalescent COVID-19. The V and J segments used are TRBV7-2 and TRBJ2-5, with TRBD1 identical over 12 junction bases. The sample was peripheral blood. The nucleotide sequence reads as follows: TGTGCCAGCAGTTTCGCCGGGACAGGGGGCGAAGAGACCCAGTACTTC. This yields the protein CASSFAGTGGEETQYF.